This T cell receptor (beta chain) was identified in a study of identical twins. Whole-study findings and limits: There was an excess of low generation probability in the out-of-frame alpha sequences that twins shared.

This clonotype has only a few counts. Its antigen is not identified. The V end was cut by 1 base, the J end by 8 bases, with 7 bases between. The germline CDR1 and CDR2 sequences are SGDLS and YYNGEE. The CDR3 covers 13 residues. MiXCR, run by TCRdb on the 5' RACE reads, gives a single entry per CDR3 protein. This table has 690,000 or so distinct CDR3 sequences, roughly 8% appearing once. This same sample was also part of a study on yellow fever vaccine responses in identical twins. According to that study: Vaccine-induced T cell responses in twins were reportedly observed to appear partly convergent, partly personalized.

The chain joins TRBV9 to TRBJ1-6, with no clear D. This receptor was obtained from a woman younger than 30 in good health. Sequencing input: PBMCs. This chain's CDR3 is CASSVFGDSPLHF. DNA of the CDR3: TGTGCCAGCAGCGTATTTGGGGATTCACCCCTCCACTTT.